This T cell receptor (beta chain) was captured in a study of OX40 agonist ivuxolimab in advanced cancers. About the study: At roughly 83% male, the cohort had a mean age of approximately 64 years, ranging from roughly 20 to 85.

Assay: immunoSEQ multiplex PCR; the TCRdb copy retains only in-frame clones and omits some. Seen here are nearly 80,000 clones, about 80% observed once, and the top ten hold over 0.4%. The length of the CDR3 is 13 residues. CDR1 is PRHDT and CDR2 is FYEKMQ in the germline V gene (reference sequence). Trimming took 7 bases from V and 7 from J, leaving 16 bases between them. The sample here was CD4+ or CD8+ T cells sorted from blood, taken in a trial of the OX40 agonist ivuxolimab. The sequence was collected from an adult with an advanced solid tumor such as melanoma, head and neck, liver or kidney cancer. This chain connects TRBV13 to TRBJ1-1, with TRBD1 as a possible D gene (6 bases). The CDR3 here is CASKGEGISEAFF. As DNA, the CDR3 is TGTGCCAGCAAGGGGGAAGGAATAAGTGAAGCTTTCTTT.